This TCR beta chain was recorded in a study of T cell repertoires and HLA-DP antigens. Study-level findings and limits: Total CD4+ responders were stimulated by HeLa antigen-presenting cells. Previously undetected clones averaged about 37% and 47% against the two alleles respectively.

Amplification used primers for 54 TRBV and 13 TRBJ segments. The table came from immunoSEQ multiplex PCR; TCRdb's copy has only in-frame clones and leaves some out. The sample shows around 100,000 clones, 80% to 95% of them seen only once. Per the germline V gene, CDR1 is SGHRS and CDR2 is YFSETQ. V gave up 3 bases and J gave up 3 bases, with 18 bases separating them. CDR3 length: 16 residues. Worth noting for this clone: The antigen remains undetermined.

Untouched CD4+ T cells were bead-isolated from PBMC at 95% to 98% purity. This TCR derives from a young woman in good health and CMV-seronegative. The sequencing input was CD4+ T cells from PBMCs. The rearrangement joins TRBV5-1 to TRBJ1-1; D may be TRBD1 (5 bases). The CDR3 protein is CASSSGWGSSDTEAFF. The CDR3 DNA is TGCGCCAGCAGCTCCGGGTGGGGGTCTTCCGACACTGAAGCTTTCTTT. Full variable domain (outside the CDR3, taken from reference TRBV5-1 and TRBJ1-1): KAGVTQTPRYLIKTRGQQVTLSCSPISGHRSVSWYQQTPGQGLQFLFEYFSETQRNKGNFPGRFSGRQFSNSRSEMNVSTLELGDSALYLCASSSGWGSSDTEAFFGQGTRLTVV.